This TCR beta chain comes out of a study of resident and recirculating memory T cells in vitiligo. The data were produced by immunoSEQ multiplex PCR, yet TCRdb's version contains in-frame clones alone and is incomplete. This sample carries more than 70,000 clones, about 91% of them seen once, and the ten largest clones take roughly 5.1%. A remark on this clone: The junction shows a germline mismatch at one end, possibly a read error.

Patients had to be free of confetti depigmentation, indicating active vitiligo. Germline V gene sequence: CDR1 SNHLY, CDR2 FYNNEI. The CDR3 length is 14 residues. The gene calls are TRBV2 and TRBJ2-5; D is possibly TRBD2 (6 bases). The TCR originated in a male donor with vitiligo. Sequenced sample: blood. The CDR3 nucleotides read TGTGCCGGCAGTGAGAGGAGAGGAGGGGAGACCCAGTACTTC. Protein product: CAGSERRGGETQYF.